The clone carrying this T cell receptor beta chain was recorded a few times. What it binds is unknown. The record originates from a study of CD8 T cells in ankylosing spondylitis. The study's findings and limits: Reports say disease-linked clones showed up significantly more in matched ankylosing spondylitis synovial fluid. Among TCR beta sequences, a motif of several highly homologous variants appeared characteristic of ankylosing spondylitis blood. Earlier studies detected some motif variants in reactive arthritis synovial fluid and blood.

In TCRdb, the 5' RACE reads were re-called with MiXCR into one record per CDR3 protein. The table lists a few hundred thousand distinct CDR3 sequences, around 19% of them singletons. The sample consisted of blood, either unsorted or a sorted T cell fraction (not recorded which). This TCR was recovered from a male donor with ankylosing spondylitis.

CDR3 DNA sequence: TGTGCCAGCAGCCTACCATTCCGCAGGGGAAGCGACTATGGCTACACCTTC. Translating it yields CASSLPFRRGSDYGYTF. The genes are TRBV11-2 and TRBJ1-2; perhaps TRBD1 as D (6 bases). Germline CDR1 and CDR2: SGHAT and FQNNGV. V shed 5 bases and J shed 3 bases, with 22 bases lying between them. The CDR3 spans 17 residues.